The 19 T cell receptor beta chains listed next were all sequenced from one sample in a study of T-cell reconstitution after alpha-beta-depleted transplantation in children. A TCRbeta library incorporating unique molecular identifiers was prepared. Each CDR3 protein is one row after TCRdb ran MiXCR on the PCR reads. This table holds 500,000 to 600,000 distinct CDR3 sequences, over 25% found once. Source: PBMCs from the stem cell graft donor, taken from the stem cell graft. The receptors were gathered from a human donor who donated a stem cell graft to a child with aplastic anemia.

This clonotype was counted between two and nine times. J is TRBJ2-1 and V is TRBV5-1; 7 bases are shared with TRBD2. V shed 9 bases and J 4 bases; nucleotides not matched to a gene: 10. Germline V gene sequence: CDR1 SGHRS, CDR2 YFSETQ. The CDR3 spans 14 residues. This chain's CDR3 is CATQASGPYNEQFF. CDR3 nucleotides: TGCGCCACCCAGGCTAGCGGACCTTACAATGAGCAGTTCTTC.

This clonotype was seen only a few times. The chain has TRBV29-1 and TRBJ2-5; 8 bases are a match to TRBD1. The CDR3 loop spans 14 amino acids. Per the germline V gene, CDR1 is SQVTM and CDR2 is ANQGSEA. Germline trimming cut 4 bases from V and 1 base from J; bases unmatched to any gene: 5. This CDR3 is CSVVAGQAQETQYF. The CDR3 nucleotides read TGCAGCGTTGTGGCGGGACAGGCCCAAGAGACCCAGTACTTC.

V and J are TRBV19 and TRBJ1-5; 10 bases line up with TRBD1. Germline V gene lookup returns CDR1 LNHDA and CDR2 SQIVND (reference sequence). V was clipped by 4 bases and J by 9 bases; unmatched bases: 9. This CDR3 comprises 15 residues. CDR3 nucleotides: TGTGCCAGTAGTAAGAACGACAGGGGGCTCGGGCCCCAGCATTTT. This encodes CASSKNDRGLGPQHF.

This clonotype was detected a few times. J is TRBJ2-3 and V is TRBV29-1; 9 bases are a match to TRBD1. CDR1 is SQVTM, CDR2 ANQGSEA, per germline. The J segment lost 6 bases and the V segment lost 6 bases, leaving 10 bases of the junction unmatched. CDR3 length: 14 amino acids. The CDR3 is CSVRPGQGRDTQYF. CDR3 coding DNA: TGCAGCGTCCGACCTGGACAGGGGAGGGATACGCAGTATTTT.

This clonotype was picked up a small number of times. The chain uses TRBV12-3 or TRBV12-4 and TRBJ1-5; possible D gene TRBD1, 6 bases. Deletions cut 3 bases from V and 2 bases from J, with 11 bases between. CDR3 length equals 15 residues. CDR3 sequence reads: CASSLSGVGNQPQHF. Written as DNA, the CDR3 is TGTGCCAGCAGTTTGTCAGGGGTCGGCAATCAGCCCCAGCATTTT.

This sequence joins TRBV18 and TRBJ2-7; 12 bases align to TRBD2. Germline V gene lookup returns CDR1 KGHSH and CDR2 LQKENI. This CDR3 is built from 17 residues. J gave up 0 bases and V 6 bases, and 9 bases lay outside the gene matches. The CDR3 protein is CASSRGLAGPSSYEQYF. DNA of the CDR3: TGTGCCAGCTCCCGTGGACTAGCGGGACCGAGCTCCTACGAGCAGTACTTC. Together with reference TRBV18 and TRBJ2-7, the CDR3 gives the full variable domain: NAGVMQNPRHLVRRRGQEARLRCSPMKGHSHVYWYRQLPEEGLKFMVYLQKENIIDESGMPKERFSAEFPKEGPSILRIQQVVRGDSAAYFCASSRGLAGPSSYEQYFGPGTRLTVT.

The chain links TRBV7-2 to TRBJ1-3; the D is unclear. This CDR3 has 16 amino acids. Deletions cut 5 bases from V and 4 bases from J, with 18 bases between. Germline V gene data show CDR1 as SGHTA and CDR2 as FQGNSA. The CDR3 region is CASSPARQSLGNTIYF. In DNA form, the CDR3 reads TGTGCCAGCAGCCCCGCCCGTCAGTCGCTGGGAAACACCATATATTTT.

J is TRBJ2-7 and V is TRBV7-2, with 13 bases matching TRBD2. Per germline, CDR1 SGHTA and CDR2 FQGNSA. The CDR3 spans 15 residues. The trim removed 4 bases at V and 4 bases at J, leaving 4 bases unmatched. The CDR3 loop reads CASSSTSGRQYEQYF. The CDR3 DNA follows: TGTGCCAGCAGCTCGACTAGCGGGAGGCAATACGAGCAGTACTTC.

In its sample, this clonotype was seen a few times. In DNA, the CDR3 is TGTGCCAGCAGTCCCCGGACTAGCGGGAGAGGGGAGCAGTACTTC. Translated: CASSPRTSGRGEQYF. The chain links TRBV6-1 to TRBJ2-7, with 13 nucleotides matching TRBD2. Germline CDR1 and CDR2: MNHNS and SASEGT. This CDR3 contains 15 residues. Losses at the gene ends were 5 bases for V and 7 bases for J; bases not matched to a gene: 8.

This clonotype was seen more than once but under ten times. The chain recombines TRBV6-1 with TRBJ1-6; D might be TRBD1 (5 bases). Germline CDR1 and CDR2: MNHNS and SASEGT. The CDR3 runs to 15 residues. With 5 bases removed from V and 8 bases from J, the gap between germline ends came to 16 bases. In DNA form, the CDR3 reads TGTGCCAGCAGTCAGGGAGGGATAGGGGATTCACCCCTCCACTTT. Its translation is CASSQGGIGDSPLHF.

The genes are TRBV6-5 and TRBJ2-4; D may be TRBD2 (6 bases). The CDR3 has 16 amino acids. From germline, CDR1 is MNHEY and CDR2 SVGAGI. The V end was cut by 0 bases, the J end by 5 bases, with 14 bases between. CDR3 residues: CASSYSVAAQQNIQYF. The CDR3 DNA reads TGTGCCAGCAGTTACTCGGTAGCGGCCCAACAAAACATTCAGTACTTC.

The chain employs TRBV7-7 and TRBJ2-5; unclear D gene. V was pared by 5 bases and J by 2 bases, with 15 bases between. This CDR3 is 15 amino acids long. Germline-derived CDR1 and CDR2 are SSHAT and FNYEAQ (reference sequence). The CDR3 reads CASSRTEQAQETQYF. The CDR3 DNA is TGTGCCAGCAGCCGCACCGAGCAGGCGCAAGAGACCCAGTACTTC.

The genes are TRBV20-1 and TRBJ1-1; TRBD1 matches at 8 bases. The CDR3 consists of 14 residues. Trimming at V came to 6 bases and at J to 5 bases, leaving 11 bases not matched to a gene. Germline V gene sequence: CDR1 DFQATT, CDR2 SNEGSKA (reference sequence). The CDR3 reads CSAPSGGVRTEAFF. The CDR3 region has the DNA TGCAGTGCCCCCTCAGGGGGCGTCAGGACTGAAGCTTTCTTT.

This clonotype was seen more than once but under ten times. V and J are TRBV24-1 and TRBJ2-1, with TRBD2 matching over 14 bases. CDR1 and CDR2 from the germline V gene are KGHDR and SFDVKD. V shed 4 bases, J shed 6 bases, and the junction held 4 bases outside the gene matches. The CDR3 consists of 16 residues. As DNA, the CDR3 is TGTGCCACCAGTGACGGGACTAGCGGGAGAGGCAATGAGCAGTTCTTC. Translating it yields CATSDGTSGRGNEQFF.

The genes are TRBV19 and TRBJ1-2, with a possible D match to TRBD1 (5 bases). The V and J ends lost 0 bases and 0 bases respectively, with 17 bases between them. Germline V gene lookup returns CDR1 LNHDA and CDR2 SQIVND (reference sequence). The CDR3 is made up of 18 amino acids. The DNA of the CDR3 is TGTGCCAGTAGTATAGATCGGACACTTCGGGAAGCTAACTATGGCTACACCTTC. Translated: CASSIDRTLREANYGYTF.

The CDR3 loop reads CSARSGLAGFQETQYF. CDR3 bases: TGCAGTGCTAGATCGGGACTAGCGGGGTTCCAAGAGACCCAGTACTTC. The genes are TRBV20-1 and TRBJ2-5, with 13 bases lining up with TRBD2. Germline lookup yields CDR1 DFQATT and CDR2 SNEGSKA (reference sequence). V gave up 2 bases and J gave up 1 base; unmatched junction bases: 4. CDR3 length equals 16 residues.

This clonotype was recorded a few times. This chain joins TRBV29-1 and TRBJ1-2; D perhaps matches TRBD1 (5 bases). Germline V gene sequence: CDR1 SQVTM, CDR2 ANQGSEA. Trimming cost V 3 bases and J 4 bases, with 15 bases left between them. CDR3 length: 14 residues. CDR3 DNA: TGCAGCGTTGACGGGGCCGGCCTAGGCTATGGCTACACCTTC. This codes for CSVDGAGLGYGYTF.

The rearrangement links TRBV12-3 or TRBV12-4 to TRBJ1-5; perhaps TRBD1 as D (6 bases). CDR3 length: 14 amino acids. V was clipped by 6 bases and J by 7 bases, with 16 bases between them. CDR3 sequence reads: CASSLTGRWQPQHF. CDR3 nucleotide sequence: TGTGCCAGCAGCCTCACAGGGCGGTGGCAGCCCCAGCATTTT.

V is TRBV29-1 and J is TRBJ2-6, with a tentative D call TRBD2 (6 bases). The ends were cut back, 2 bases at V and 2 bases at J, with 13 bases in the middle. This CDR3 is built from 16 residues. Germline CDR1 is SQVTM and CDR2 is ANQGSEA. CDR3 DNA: TGCAGCGTTGAACCCCTAGGAGGGGCTGGGGCCAACGTCCTGACTTTC. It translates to CSVEPLGGAGANVLTF.